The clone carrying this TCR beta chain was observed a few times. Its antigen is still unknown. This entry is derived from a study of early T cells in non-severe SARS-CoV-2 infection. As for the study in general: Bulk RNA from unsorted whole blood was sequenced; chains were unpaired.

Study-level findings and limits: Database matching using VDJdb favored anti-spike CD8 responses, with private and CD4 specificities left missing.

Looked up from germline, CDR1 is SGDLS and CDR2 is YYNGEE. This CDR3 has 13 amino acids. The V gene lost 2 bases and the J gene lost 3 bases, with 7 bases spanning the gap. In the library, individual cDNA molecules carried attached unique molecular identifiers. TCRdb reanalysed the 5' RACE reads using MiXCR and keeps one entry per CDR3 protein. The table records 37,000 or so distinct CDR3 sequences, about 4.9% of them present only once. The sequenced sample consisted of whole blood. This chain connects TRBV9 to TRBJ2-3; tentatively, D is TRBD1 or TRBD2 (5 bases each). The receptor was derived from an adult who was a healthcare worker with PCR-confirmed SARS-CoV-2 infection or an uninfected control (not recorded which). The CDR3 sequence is CASSVGVTDTQYF. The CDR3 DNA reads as TGTGCCAGCAGCGTGGGGGTGACAGATACGCAGTATTTT.